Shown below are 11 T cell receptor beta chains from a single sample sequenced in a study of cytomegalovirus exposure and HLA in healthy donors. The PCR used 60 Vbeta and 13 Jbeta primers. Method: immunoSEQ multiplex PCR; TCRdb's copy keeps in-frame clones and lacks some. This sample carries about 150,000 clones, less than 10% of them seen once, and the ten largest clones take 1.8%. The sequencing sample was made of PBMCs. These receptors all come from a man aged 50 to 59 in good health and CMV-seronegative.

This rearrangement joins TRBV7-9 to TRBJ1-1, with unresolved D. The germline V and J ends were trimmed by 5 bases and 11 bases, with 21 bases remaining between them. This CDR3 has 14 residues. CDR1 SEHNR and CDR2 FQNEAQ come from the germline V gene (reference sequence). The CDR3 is CASSPPRAPAVAFF. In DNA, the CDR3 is TGTGCCAGCAGCCCCCCGCGGGCCCCTGCGGTTGCTTTCTTT. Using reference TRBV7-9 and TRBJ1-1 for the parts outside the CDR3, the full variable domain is DTGVSQNPRHKITKRGQNVTFRCDPISEHNRLYWYRQTLGQGPEFLTYFQNEAQLEKSRLLSDRFSAERPKGSFSTLEIQRTEQGDSAMYLCASSPPRAPAVAFFGQGTRLTVV.

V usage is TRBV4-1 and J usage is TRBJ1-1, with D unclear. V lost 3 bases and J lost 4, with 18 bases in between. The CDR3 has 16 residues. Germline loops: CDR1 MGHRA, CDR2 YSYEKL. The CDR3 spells CASSQSPRGKGTEAFF. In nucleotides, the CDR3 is TGCGCCAGCAGCCAGAGCCCCCGGGGAAAGGGCACTGAAGCTTTCTTT.

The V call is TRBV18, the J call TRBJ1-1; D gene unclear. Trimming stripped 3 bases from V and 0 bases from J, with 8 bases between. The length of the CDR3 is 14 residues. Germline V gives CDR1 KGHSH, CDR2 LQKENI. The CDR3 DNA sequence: TGTGCCAGCTCACCTTCGTATATGAACACTGAAGCTTTCTTT. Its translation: CASSPSYMNTEAFF.

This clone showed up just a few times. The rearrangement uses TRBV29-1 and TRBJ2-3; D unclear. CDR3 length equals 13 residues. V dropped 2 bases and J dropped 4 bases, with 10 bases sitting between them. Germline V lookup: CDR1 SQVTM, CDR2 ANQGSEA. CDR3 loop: CSVEFRSADTQYF. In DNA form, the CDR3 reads TGCAGCGTTGAATTCCGGTCGGCAGATACGCAGTATTTT.

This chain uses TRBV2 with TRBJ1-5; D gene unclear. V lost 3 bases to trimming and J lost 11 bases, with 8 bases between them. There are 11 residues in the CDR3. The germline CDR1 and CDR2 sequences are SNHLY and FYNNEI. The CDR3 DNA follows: TGTGCCAGCAGTGATACAAGTTCCCAGCATTTT. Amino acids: CASSDTSSQHF.

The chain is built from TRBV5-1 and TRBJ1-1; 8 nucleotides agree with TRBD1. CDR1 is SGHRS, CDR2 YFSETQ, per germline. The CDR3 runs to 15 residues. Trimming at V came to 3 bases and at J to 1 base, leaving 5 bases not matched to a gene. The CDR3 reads CASSSQTGANTEAFF. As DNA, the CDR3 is TGCGCCAGCAGCTCACAGACAGGGGCGAACACTGAAGCTTTCTTT.

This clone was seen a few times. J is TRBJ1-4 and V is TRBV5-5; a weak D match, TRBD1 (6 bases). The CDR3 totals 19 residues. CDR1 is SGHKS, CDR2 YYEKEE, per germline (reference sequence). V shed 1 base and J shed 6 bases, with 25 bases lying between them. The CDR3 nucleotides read TGTGCCAGCAGCTTGCGTGGGACACGCGGTCCACGGTTGGATGAAAAACTGTTTTTT. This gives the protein CASSLRGTRGPRLDEKLFF.

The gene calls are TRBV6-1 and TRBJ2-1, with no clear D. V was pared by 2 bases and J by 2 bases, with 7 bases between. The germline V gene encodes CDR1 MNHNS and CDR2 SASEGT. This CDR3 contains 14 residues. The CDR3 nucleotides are TGTGCCAGCAGTGAACTCAGTGCCTACAATGAGCAGTTCTTC. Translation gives CASSELSAYNEQFF.

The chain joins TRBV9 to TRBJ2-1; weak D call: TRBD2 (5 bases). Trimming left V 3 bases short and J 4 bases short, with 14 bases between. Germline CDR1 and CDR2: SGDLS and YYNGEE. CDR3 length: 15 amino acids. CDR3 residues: CASSERTGRYNEQFF. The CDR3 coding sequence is TGTGCCAGCAGCGAGAGGACTGGTAGATACAATGAGCAGTTCTTC.

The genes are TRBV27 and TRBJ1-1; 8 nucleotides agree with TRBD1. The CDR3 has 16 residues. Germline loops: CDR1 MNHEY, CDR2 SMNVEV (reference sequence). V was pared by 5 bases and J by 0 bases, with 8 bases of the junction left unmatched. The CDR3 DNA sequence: TGTGCCAGCAGTAAATCCGCGGACAGGGTGAACACTGAAGCTTTCTTT. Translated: CASSKSADRVNTEAFF.

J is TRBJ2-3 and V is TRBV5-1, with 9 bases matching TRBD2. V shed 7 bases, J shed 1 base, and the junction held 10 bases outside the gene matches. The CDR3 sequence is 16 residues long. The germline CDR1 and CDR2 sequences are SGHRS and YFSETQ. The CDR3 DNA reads TGCGCCAGCGATGCGGGGGGGCCATCTGGCACAGATACGCAGTATTTT. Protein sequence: CASDAGGPSGTDTQYF.